Below are 18 T cell receptor beta chains sequenced from a single sample in a study of blood T cell repertoires in COVID-19. Profiling relied on immunoSEQ multiplex PCR, and the TCRdb table lists in-frame clones only, not all of them. The data show tens of thousands of clones, around 83% seen once. The sequenced material came from peripheral blood. All receptors derive from a man in his sixties with acute or convalescent COVID-19.

This clone was observed once. The J gene is TRBJ1-1, the V gene TRBV23-1; a possible D gene is TRBD1 (6 bases). TRBV23-1 is assigned to the ORF class and has an uncertain function. CDR3 length: 15 residues. Between the trimmed V and J ends, which lost 2 bases and 1 base, there was a span of 11 bases. The CDR3 spells CASSQHTGKNTEAFF. For the CDR3, the DNA is TGCGCCAGCAGTCAACACACAGGGAAGAACACTGAAGCTTTCTTT.

The CDR3 DNA reads as TGTGCCATCAGTTGGACAGGGTCGTTCTACAATGAGCAGTTCTTC. Protein sequence: CAISWTGSFYNEQFF. The chain is built from TRBV10-3 and TRBJ2-1; 8 bases match TRBD1. Per germline, CDR1 ENHRY and CDR2 SYGVKD. Trimming took 5 bases from V and 3 from J; bases not matched to a gene: 6. The CDR3 extends over 15 amino acids.

The rearrangement links TRBV15 to TRBJ1-2; D gene uncertain. The CDR3 runs 14 residues. Germline V gene sequence: CDR1 LNHNV, CDR2 YYDKDF (reference sequence). With 2 bases removed from V and 6 bases from J, the gap between germline ends came to 13 bases. CDR3 bases: TGTGCCACCAGCAGACCCCCAAACGCGAATGGCTACACCTTC. It codes for CATSRPPNANGYTF.

The rearrangement links TRBV18 to TRBJ1-1; 7 positions agree with TRBD1. Unmatched junction bases numbered 12, after V lost 5 bases and J lost 0 bases. The germline V gene has CDR1 KGHSH and CDR2 LQKENI. The length of the CDR3 is 17 residues. CDR3 amino acids: CASSLAQGEPLNTEAFF. The CDR3, as DNA: TGTGCCAGCTCATTGGCCCAGGGGGAACCTTTGAACACTGAAGCTTTCTTT.

This chain links TRBV4-3 with TRBJ1-6; 9 bases are shared with TRBD1. The germline V gene encodes CDR1 LGHNA and CDR2 YSLEER. With V trimmed by 3 bases and J by 6 bases, 12 bases remained unmatched. This CDR3 is 18 amino acids long. CDR3 loop: CASSHGTGPLEGNSPLHF. CDR3 in DNA: TGCGCCAGCAGCCACGGGACAGGGCCACTGGAGGGTAATTCACCCCTCCACTTT.

The chain has TRBV28 and TRBJ1-1; 7 bases line up with TRBD1. The CDR3 is 12 amino acids. The J segment lost 10 bases and the V segment lost 6 bases, leaving 8 bases of the junction unmatched. Germline values: CDR1 MDHEN, CDR2 SYDVKM. CDR3: CASRTGVRLAFF. The CDR3 nucleotides are TGTGCCAGCAGAACAGGGGTAAGATTAGCTTTCTTT.

The chain combines TRBV19 with TRBJ1-1, with D tentatively TRBD1 (6 bases). Germline values: CDR1 LNHDA, CDR2 SQIVND (reference sequence). The V end lost 8 bases, the J end lost 6 bases, and 10 bases lay between the germline ends. The CDR3 contains 11 residues. The CDR3 region is CASGRGPEAFF. CDR3 sequence (DNA): TGTGCCAGTGGCAGGGGCCCTGAAGCTTTCTTT.

V and J are TRBV7-9 and TRBJ2-2; D not certain. CDR1 is SEHNR, CDR2 FQNEAQ, per germline (reference sequence). The CDR3 runs 14 residues. V was cut by 0 bases and J by 4 bases, with 6 bases left in between. The DNA of the CDR3 is TGTGCCAGCAGCTTAGCTGGTAGCACCGGGGAGCTGTTTTTT. This sequence encodes CASSLAGSTGELFF.

CDR3 DNA sequence: TGCGCCAGCAGCTTGAGTTGGGAGAACTATGGCTACACCTTC. It codes for CASSLSWENYGYTF. This chain uses TRBV5-1 with TRBJ1-2, with unresolved D. V lost 1 base, J lost 2 bases, and 9 bases lay in between. Germline CDR1 reads SGHRS; CDR2 reads YFSETQ. The length of the CDR3 is 14 residues. Variable domain in full (rest from reference TRBV5-1 and TRBJ1-2): KAGVTQTPRYLIKTRGQQVTLSCSPISGHRSVSWYQQTPGQGLQFLFEYFSETQRNKGNFPGRFSGRQFSNSRSEMNVSTLELGDSALYLCASSLSWENYGYTFGSGTRLTVV.

The chain joins TRBV6-6 to TRBJ1-4; a possible D gene is TRBD1 (6 bases). Trimming cost V 6 bases and J 1 base, with 15 bases left between them. CDR3 size: 16 residues. Per germline, CDR1 MNHNY and CDR2 SVGAGI (reference sequence). The CDR3 DNA sequence: TGTGCCAGCAGCTCGGACAGAGGACTAACTAATGAAAAACTGTTTTTT. Its protein product is CASSSDRGLTNEKLFF.

The chain carries TRBV6-2 or TRBV6-3 and TRBJ2-5, with D perhaps matching TRBD2 (5 bases). V dropped 2 bases and J dropped 5 bases, with 9 bases sitting between them. The CDR3 consists of 13 residues. The germline V gene has CDR1 MNHEY and CDR2 SVGEGT. The CDR3 protein is CASSYGRVETQYF. The CDR3 DNA reads TGTGCCAGCAGTTACGGGCGGGTGGAGACCCAGTACTTC.

V gene TRBV27 combines with J gene TRBJ1-1; the D gene is possibly TRBD1 (6 bases). CDR1 is MNHEY, CDR2 SMNVEV, per germline (reference sequence). This CDR3 comprises 15 residues. V shed 7 bases and J shed 3 bases, with 18 bases lying between them. The CDR3 loop is CASTKRPGADTEAFF. CDR3 in DNA: TGTGCCAGCACAAAAAGGCCAGGGGCGGACACTGAAGCTTTCTTT.

This clone was observed once. CDR3 in amino acids: CASSPRGTASPLHF. In DNA, the CDR3 is TGTGCCAGCAGCCCCCGAGGGACAGCTTCACCCCTCCACTTT. V and J are TRBV3-1 (or the pseudogene TRBV3-2) and TRBJ1-6; 7 bases align to TRBD1. The germline CDR1 and CDR2 sequences are LGHDT and YNNKEL (reference sequence). CDR3 length equals 14 residues. The junction had 6 bases not matched to a gene; V was cut back by 4 bases and J by 9 bases.

This sequence joins TRBV6-5 and TRBJ2-5, with D possibly matching TRBD2 (5 bases). Germline values: CDR1 MNHEY, CDR2 SVGAGI. With 6 bases removed from V and 7 bases from J, the gap between germline ends came to 18 bases. The CDR3 covers 14 residues. The CDR3 coding sequence is TGTGCCAGCAGCTATGGTCCCTCCCGGGGGACCCAGTACTTC. Its protein product is CASSYGPSRGTQYF.

The genes are TRBV6-1 and TRBJ2-6; a possible D gene is TRBD1 (6 bases). The V and J ends lost 1 base and 2 bases respectively, with 12 bases between them. Germline loops: CDR1 MNHNS, CDR2 SASEGT. This CDR3 has 17 residues. CDR3 coding DNA: TGTGCCAGCAGTGAAGAAGGGGGACCTGCTGGGGCCAACGTCCTGACTTTC. It translates to CASSEEGGPAGANVLTF.

This chain uses TRBV5-1 with TRBJ1-3; TRBD1 aligns across 8 bases. V trimming: 4 bases; J trimming: 2 bases; junction bases outside the gene matches: 5. CDR1 SGHRS and CDR2 YFSETQ come from the germline V gene. The CDR3 is made up of 15 amino acids. This CDR3 is CASSPQQGAGNTIYF. CDR3 bases: TGCGCCAGCAGCCCCCAACAGGGGGCTGGAAACACCATATATTTT. The full variable domain, rest sourced from reference TRBV5-1 and TRBJ1-3, is KAGVTQTPRYLIKTRGQQVTLSCSPISGHRSVSWYQQTPGQGLQFLFEYFSETQRNKGNFPGRFSGRQFSNSRSEMNVSTLELGDSALYLCASSPQQGAGNTIYFGEGSWLTVV.

J is TRBJ1-2 and V is TRBV6-5, with TRBD1 identical over 8 bases. The CDR3 runs to 13 residues. From germline, CDR1 is MNHEY and CDR2 SVGAGI. The V and J ends lost 8 bases and 7 bases, in that order; junction bases with no gene match: 9. This CDR3 reads CASRRQGAFGYTF. For the CDR3, the DNA is TGTGCCAGCCGTCGGCAGGGGGCTTTTGGCTACACCTTC.

The chain links TRBV5-1 to TRBJ2-7, with D perhaps matching TRBD1 (5 bases). This CDR3 is built from 14 residues. Trimming took off 1 base at V and 3 bases at J, with 11 bases between the two ends. The germline V gene encodes CDR1 SGHRS and CDR2 YFSETQ. CDR3 nucleotide sequence: TGCGCCAGCAGCTTGATGACAGAGCGCTACGAGCAGTACTTC. Amino acid sequence: CASSLMTERYEQYF.